Reported below is one TCR beta chain. Its antigen is still unknown. The length of the CDR3 is 18 residues. The V gene lost 5 bases and the J gene lost 2 bases, with 21 bases spanning the gap. Germline values: CDR1 SGHTA, CDR2 FQGNSA. The beta constant-region primer was an equimolar mix of two oligonucleotides covering TRBC1 and TRBC2. Ligated cDNA was amplified by four rounds of PCR with nested alpha and beta constant-region primers and SP2. TCRdb re-called the UMI-ligation and nested PCR reads with MiXCR, one entry per CDR3 protein. Of 150,000 or so distinct CDR3 sequences in the sample, about 23% were seen once. This sample is drawn from a study of naive and memory T cell subsets. Study observations and caveats: Gini index rose across naive, CM, EM and EMRA in CD4 and CD8. Especially in CD8 cells, naive repertoires contained a few larger clonotypes, possibly CD45RA-re-expressing memory cells.

CMV status came from CD4+ IFNgamma after overnight CMV lysate stimulation. Cells stained for CD3, CD4, CD8, CD45RA, CD27 and viability were sorted into four CD45RA/CD27 subsets. This TCR derives from a human donor in good health. The sample comprised naive CD4+ T cells from blood. V and J are TRBV7-2 and TRBJ2-2, with D perhaps matching TRBD1 or TRBD2 (5 bases each). Here the CDR3 DNA reads TGTGCCAGCAGCCGAAACCCGGGGCGACTAAGTAACACCGGGGAGCTGTTTTTT. It encodes CASSRNPGRLSNTGELFF.